This T cell receptor (beta chain) was recovered during a study of blood T cell repertoires in COVID-19. Whole-study context: Material from acute and convalescent COVID-19 was sourced from the United States, Italy and Spain. From T cells, B-cell-depleted T cells, or PBMCs came the material, which was cDNA or gDNA.

Trimming removed 4 bases from V and 4 bases from J, with 16 bases in between. The germline CDR1 and CDR2 sequences are MGHRA and YSYEKL. The CDR3 length is 15 residues. In the authors' methods: Nucleated cell counts were estimated from reference gene primer amplification. Assay used: immunoSEQ multiplex PCR; TCRdb lists only in-frame clones, some missing. Clonal size and the V and J genes are those of that table, whereas D and trimming came from the DNA. The sample contains 67,000 or so clones, more than 65% of which appear only once. Material: peripheral blood. V and J are TRBV4-1 and TRBJ1-2, with D unresolved. The origin of this receptor is a woman aged 70-85 years with acute or convalescent COVID-19. CDR3 residues: CASSPSVSLAYGYTF. For the CDR3, the DNA is TGCGCCAGCAGCCCAAGCGTGAGCCTCGCCTATGGCTACACCTTC.